This section outlines one T cell receptor beta chain sequence together with its context. Antigen unknown. Profiled with immunoSEQ multiplex PCR; TCRdb holds only in-frame clones, not every one. The table lists about 7,200 clones, over 60% of them singletons. CDR3 size: 12 residues. Trimming shortened V by 5 bases and J by 4 bases, and 8 bases separated the two germline ends. Germline V gene lookup returns CDR1 SGHTA and CDR2 FQGNSA. The data belong to a study of tumor-infiltrating lymphocytes in localized non-small cell lung cancer. Study information: Some samples were collected after neoadjuvant chemotherapy; smokers, never-smokers and several histologies were included. Study-level points and caveats: Each assay used a separate piece of the same tissue. Only some patients had TCR sequencing, depending on available tissue.

The TCR sequence derives from a human donor with non-small cell lung cancer. The chain couples TRBV7-2 to TRBJ2-5; D gene uncertain. Sequenced sample: lung tumor tissue. This CDR3 reads CASSGVGETQYF. CDR3 coding DNA: TGTGCCAGCAGCGGGGTAGGAGAGACCCAGTACTTC.